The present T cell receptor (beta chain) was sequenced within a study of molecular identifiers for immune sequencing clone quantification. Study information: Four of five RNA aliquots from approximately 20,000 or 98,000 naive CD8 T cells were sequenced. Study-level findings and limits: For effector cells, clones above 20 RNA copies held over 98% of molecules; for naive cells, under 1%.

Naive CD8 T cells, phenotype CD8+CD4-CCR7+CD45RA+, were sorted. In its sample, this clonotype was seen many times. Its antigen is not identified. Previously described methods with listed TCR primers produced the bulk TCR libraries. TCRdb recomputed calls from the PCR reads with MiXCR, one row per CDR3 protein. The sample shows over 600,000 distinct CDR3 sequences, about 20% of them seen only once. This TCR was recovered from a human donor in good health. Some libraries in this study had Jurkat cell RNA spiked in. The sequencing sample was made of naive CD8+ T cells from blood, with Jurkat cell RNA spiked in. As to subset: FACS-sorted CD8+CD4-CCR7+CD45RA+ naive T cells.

Here the CDR3 reads CASSYWGQNTEAFF. The CDR3 DNA is TGTGCCAGCAGTTACTGGGGGCAGAACACTGAAGCTTTCTTT. This chain links TRBV6-2 or TRBV6-3 with TRBJ1-1, with a possible D match to TRBD1 (6 bases). The CDR3 has 14 residues. V dropped 1 base and J dropped 1 base, with 7 bases sitting between them. Germline V gene data show CDR1 as MNHEY and CDR2 as SVGEGT.